This T cell receptor (beta chain) emerged from a study of blood T cell repertoires in COVID-19. Study context: PBMCs, B-cell-depleted T cells, or T cells were the source of the cDNA or gDNA that made up the material.

TCRdb's table, derived via immunoSEQ multiplex PCR, lists solely in-frame clones and lacks some. The sample lists around 270,000 clones, around 90% occurring once. The CDR3 consists of 13 residues. The germline V gene has CDR1 SEHNR and CDR2 FQNEAQ (reference sequence). Deletions cut 5 bases from V and 1 base from J, with 8 bases between. Study members were between 18 and 89 years old and lived in around 24 US regions. Researchers sorted participants into cohorts using their self-reported clinical history. Within 2 weeks before study entry, exposed participants met a COVID-19 case. The chain joins TRBV7-9 to TRBJ1-1; D remains unclear. This TCR derives from a woman in her thirties or forties who had been exposed to COVID-19. Sequencing was performed on PBMCs or T cells enriched from blood (not recorded which). The CDR3 coding sequence is TGTGCCAGCAGCCCTATGCCGAACACTGAAGCTTTCTTT. Its protein is CASSPMPNTEAFF.